This passage covers 13 T cell receptor beta chains from one sample sequenced in a study of cytomegalovirus exposure and HLA in healthy donors. Primers for the PCR totalled 60 Vbeta and 13 Jbeta. The assay was immunoSEQ multiplex PCR, and TCRdb's table has in-frame clones only and misses some. The repertoire holds some 140,000 clones, with 66% as singletons. Source material: PBMCs. Source of these receptors: a human donor in good health.

The chain uses TRBV19 and TRBJ1-3; D is undetermined. The ends were cut back, 3 bases at V and 0 bases at J, with 12 bases in the middle. The germline gives CDR1 LNHDA, CDR2 SQIVND (reference sequence). CDR3 size: 16 residues. The DNA for the CDR3 is TGTGCCAGTAGTATCCGGAGACGAAGCTCTGGAAACACCATATATTTT. Its translation is CASSIRRRSSGNTIYF.

This clone was seen only a few times. The genes are TRBV2 and TRBJ1-1; weak D call: TRBD1 (5 bases). Germline CDR1 SNHLY, CDR2 FYNNEI. This CDR3 has 15 residues. Trimming stripped 3 bases from V and 3 bases from J, with 14 bases between. CDR3 nucleotide sequence: TGTGCCAGCAGTGATTCAAGGGGTTGGGACACTGAAGCTTTCTTT. Residues: CASSDSRGWDTEAFF.

V usage is TRBV5-1 and J usage is TRBJ2-7; 8 bases line up with TRBD1. The CDR3 has 15 residues. The V segment lost 4 bases and the J segment 2 bases; nucleotides outside the gene matches: 8. Germline CDR1 SGHRS, CDR2 YFSETQ. CDR3 amino acids: CASSPGGSITYEQYF. The CDR3 DNA is TGCGCCAGCAGCCCAGGGGGCTCCATCACCTACGAGCAGTACTTC.

The chain uses TRBV19 and TRBJ2-7, with TRBD2 matching 10 bases. The V gene end was trimmed by 9 bases and the J gene end by 3 bases; junction bases not matched to a gene: 8. The length of the CDR3 is 14 residues. Germline values: CDR1 LNHDA, CDR2 SQIVND (reference sequence). Written as DNA, the CDR3 is TGTGCCAGGAAACCGGGACTAGCGAGCTACGAGCAGTACTTC. Translation: CARKPGLASYEQYF.

The V and J genes are TRBV9 and TRBJ2-5; 7 bases are a match to TRBD2. Germline CDR1 and CDR2: SGDLS and YYNGEE. With 4 bases clipped from V and 3 bases from J, the junction kept 9 bases outside the gene matches. This CDR3 is built from 15 residues. The DNA for the CDR3 is TGTGCCAGCAGCCCCCACTCAGGGAGGGAAGAGACCCAGTACTTC. The encoded protein is CASSPHSGREETQYF.

The rearrangement links TRBV14 to TRBJ1-5, with no clear D. Germline CDR1 SGHDN, CDR2 FVKESK. The CDR3 runs to 13 residues. V lost 0 bases and J 4 bases, leaving 4 bases between the germline ends. CDR3 amino acids: CASSQDLNQPQHF. The CDR3 nucleotides read TGTGCCAGCAGCCAAGATCTTAATCAGCCCCAGCATTTT.

Comments on this clone: This same CDR3 is encoded by further DNA sequences in the sample. The V and J genes are TRBV2 and TRBJ2-7; D not resolved. V lost 1 base, J lost 3 bases, and 10 bases lay in between. Germline values: CDR1 SNHLY, CDR2 FYNNEI. The CDR3 consists of 14 residues. CDR3 in amino acids: CASSEGSLSYEQYF. CDR3 DNA: TGTGCCAGCAGTGAAGGATCACTGAGCTACGAGCAGTACTTC.

V is TRBV6-1 and J is TRBJ2-3; 10 bases match TRBD2. V lost 5 bases and J lost 8; bases outside the gene matches: 10. The CDR3 has 15 residues. From germline, CDR1 is MNHNS and CDR2 SASEGT. In DNA form, the CDR3 reads TGTGCCAGCAGTTCCGTCAGCGGGAGGGCCGGTACGCAGTATTTT. It yields the protein CASSSVSGRAGTQYF.

The genes are TRBV10-3 and TRBJ2-1, with D tentatively TRBD2 (5 bases). Trimming removed 3 bases at V and 12 bases at J, with 21 bases between. CDR3 size: 15 residues. CDR1 and CDR2 (germline): ENHRY, SYGVKD. The CDR3 bases are TGTGCCATCAGTGACACCGCGGGCGAAGTCCATGTGCAGTTCTTC. Residues: CAISDTAGEVHVQFF.

This chain connects TRBV5-1 to TRBJ2-7; 9 positions agree with TRBD1. Germline CDR1 and CDR2: SGHRS and YFSETQ. The CDR3 loop spans 15 amino acids. V shed 3 bases, J shed 4 bases, and the junction held 8 bases outside the gene matches. This CDR3 is CASSWGQGSGYEQYF. DNA for the CDR3: TGCGCCAGCAGCTGGGGACAGGGATCAGGTTACGAGCAGTACTTC.

J is TRBJ2-5 and V is TRBV25-1; D not resolved. Per germline, CDR1 MGHDK and CDR2 SYGVNS. The CDR3 runs 10 residues. The V and J ends lost 6 bases and 4 bases respectively, with 3 bases between them. CDR3 protein: CASSGETQYF. CDR3 bases: TGTGCCAGCAGCGGAGAGACCCAGTACTTC.

The chain is built from TRBV6-6 and TRBJ2-5, with D hard to call. The CDR3 is 14 amino acids. The V and J ends lost 8 bases and 9 bases respectively, with 22 bases between them. Looked up from germline, CDR1 is MNHNY and CDR2 is SVGAGI (reference sequence). Written as DNA, the CDR3 is TGTGCCAGCGCCCCACGCCAATCCCAAGACTCCCAGTACTTC. Its translation is CASAPRQSQDSQYF.

This clone has more than one count but fewer than ten. The genes are TRBV6-6 and TRBJ2-7; 10 nucleotides match TRBD1. The germline CDR1 and CDR2 sequences are MNHNY and SVGAGI (reference sequence). The CDR3 is 16 amino acids. Trimming cost V 6 bases and J 2 bases; bases outside gene matches: 10. Here the CDR3 reads CASSPGTGVTAYEQYF. In nucleotides, the CDR3 is TGTGCCAGCAGCCCCGGGACAGGGGTCACTGCCTACGAGCAGTACTTC.